These 28 T cell receptor beta chains were all obtained from the same sample, sequenced in a study of cytomegalovirus exposure and HLA in healthy donors. Use of 60 Vbeta and 13 Jbeta primers characterized the PCR. The data were produced by immunoSEQ multiplex PCR, yet TCRdb's version contains in-frame clones alone and is incomplete. Of about 150,000 clones listed, roughly 80% are singletons. The sequenced material came from PBMCs. The receptors here all came from a woman between 40 and 55 years old in good health and CMV-seronegative.

The V and J genes are TRBV7-6 and TRBJ1-2; D is perhaps TRBD1 (5 bases). Germline lookup yields CDR1 SGHVS and CDR2 FNYEAQ. Trimming removed 5 bases from V and 6 bases from J, with 13 bases in between. CDR3 size: 13 residues. For the CDR3, the DNA is TGTGCCAGCAGCCCTTTGGGAGGGGATGGCTACACCTTC. Its translation: CASSPLGGDGYTF.

The rearrangement uses TRBV27 and TRBJ2-2, with 11 bases matching TRBD2. The CDR3 covers 17 residues. Germline V gives CDR1 MNHEY, CDR2 SMNVEV (reference sequence). Trimming cost V 5 bases and J 5 bases; bases outside gene matches: 10. CDR3: CASSPRITSGGTGELFF. CDR3 bases: TGTGCCAGCAGTCCGAGAATAACTAGCGGGGGTACCGGGGAGCTGTTTTTT.

Only one count was recorded for this clone. The chain links TRBV5-1 to TRBJ2-1; 7 bases fit TRBD2. CDR1 and CDR2 (germline): SGHRS, YFSETQ. This CDR3 is built from 15 residues. With 0 bases clipped from V and 6 bases from J, the junction kept 6 bases outside the gene matches. The CDR3 loop reads CASSLALAETNEQFF. The CDR3 nucleotides are TGCGCCAGCAGCTTGGCTCTAGCGGAGACCAATGAGCAGTTCTTC. The variable domain in full, completed from reference TRBV5-1 and TRBJ2-1, reads KAGVTQTPRYLIKTRGQQVTLSCSPISGHRSVSWYQQTPGQGLQFLFEYFSETQRNKGNFPGRFSGRQFSNSRSEMNVSTLELGDSALYLCASSLALAETNEQFFGPGTRLTVL.

The V and J genes are TRBV25-1 and TRBJ2-5; D perhaps matches TRBD2 (5 bases). From germline, CDR1 is MGHDK and CDR2 SYGVNS. V was shortened by 0 bases and J by 11 bases, with 7 bases between the two germline ends. This CDR3 spans 11 amino acids. The CDR3 loop reads CASSEYWEQYF. CDR3 DNA sequence: TGTGCCAGCAGTGAATACTGGGAGCAGTACTTC.

This clone turned up a few times. The CDR3 spells CASTGSGGNTGELFF. The DNA of the CDR3 is TGTGCCAGCACGGGTAGCGGGGGGAACACCGGGGAGCTGTTTTTT. J is TRBJ2-2 and V is TRBV6-1, with 9 nucleotides matching TRBD2. Germline V lookup: CDR1 MNHNS, CDR2 SASEGT. The J segment lost 1 base and the V segment lost 7 bases, leaving 4 bases of the junction unmatched. The CDR3 totals 15 residues.

The rearrangement uses TRBV7-9 and TRBJ2-2; 9 bases agree with TRBD2. Germline assignment: CDR1 SEHNR and CDR2 FQNEAQ (reference sequence). This CDR3 has 15 amino acids. The V and J ends lost 4 bases and 7 bases, in that order; junction bases with no gene match: 7. The DNA of the CDR3 is TGTGCCAGCAGCTCCGCGGGGGGGCTTATCGGGGAGCTGTTTTTT. The encoded protein is CASSSAGGLIGELFF.

This clone was seen a handful of times. The rearrangement joins TRBV7-6 to TRBJ1-1; 9 bases fit TRBD1. The CDR3 spans 15 residues. Germline V gene data show CDR1 as SGHVS and CDR2 as FNYEAQ. The junction had 5 bases not matched to a gene; V was cut back by 1 base and J by 5 bases. CDR3 region: CASSLGTGVWTEAFF. CDR3 DNA: TGTGCCAGCAGCTTAGGGACAGGGGTCTGGACTGAAGCTTTCTTT.

The rearrangement uses TRBV6-5 and TRBJ2-1; D is unclear. CDR3 size: 13 residues. The V gene lost 5 bases and the J gene lost 3 bases, with 8 bases spanning the gap. Germline V gene sequence: CDR1 MNHEY, CDR2 SVGAGI. CDR3 sequence reads: CASSPPFYNEQFF. The CDR3 nucleotides read TGTGCCAGCAGTCCCCCTTTCTACAATGAGCAGTTCTTC.

The rearrangement uses TRBV30 and TRBJ1-2; 9 positions match TRBD1. The CDR3 is 15 residues long. J gave up 6 bases and V 3 bases, and 11 bases lay outside the gene matches. Germline V lookup: CDR1 GTSNPN, CDR2 SVGIG (reference sequence). CDR3 sequence: CAWRQFGQGIDGYTF. The DNA of the CDR3 is TGTGCCTGGAGGCAATTCGGACAGGGGATCGATGGCTACACCTTC.

This sequence joins TRBV29-1 and TRBJ2-3; D gene uncertain. Germline V gene lookup returns CDR1 SQVTM and CDR2 ANQGSEA. This CDR3 spans 12 amino acids. V was cut by 1 base and J by 4 bases, with 6 bases left in between. CDR3 coding DNA: TGCAGCGTTGAAGGAGCCTCAGATACGCAGTATTTT. Protein product: CSVEGASDTQYF.

This clone was observed a few times. One junction end does not reproduce the germline sequence, and a read error may be involved. The chain couples TRBV6-1 to TRBJ1-5; 9 bases are shared with TRBD1. The CDR3 covers 14 residues. Germline values: CDR1 MNHNS, CDR2 SASEGT. The CDR3 loop reads CASSEAGQGPTPDF. CDR3 nucleotides: TGTGCCAGCAGCGAAGCCGGACAGGGGCCCACTCCGGATTTT.

The chain carries TRBV28 and TRBJ1-5; D is undetermined. The CDR3 consists of 17 residues. The germline V and J ends were trimmed by 5 bases and 0 bases, with 17 bases remaining between them. The germline gives CDR1 MDHEN, CDR2 SYDVKM. CDR3 coding DNA: TGTGCCAGCAGTAGCTCGACGGAGAAGTATAGCAATCAGCCCCAGCATTTT. It yields the protein CASSSSTEKYSNQPQHF. Looking up the rest from reference TRBV28 and TRBJ1-5 gives the full variable domain: DVKVTQSSRYLVKRTGEKVFLECVQDMDHENMFWYRQDPGLGLRLIYFSYDVKMKEKGDIPEGYSVSREKKERFSLILESASTNQTSMYLCASSSSTEKYSNQPQHFGDGTRLSIL.

The V gene is TRBV27, the J gene TRBJ2-3; 11 bases fit TRBD2. The length of the CDR3 is 17 residues. Unmatched junction bases numbered 5, after V lost 3 bases and J lost 0 bases. Germline values: CDR1 MNHEY, CDR2 SMNVEV (reference sequence). CDR3 amino acids: CASSFRLAGTSTDTQYF. The CDR3 coding sequence is TGTGCCAGCAGTTTCCGACTAGCGGGAACTAGCACAGATACGCAGTATTTT.

The chain links TRBV2 to TRBJ1-5, with 8 bases that match TRBD1. The CDR3 extends over 14 amino acids. Germline CDR1 reads SNHLY; CDR2 reads FYNNEI. V was clipped by 6 bases and J by 5 bases; unmatched bases: 6. CDR3 coding DNA: TGTGCCAGCAGGGGTGGGACAGGCGATCAGCCCCAGCATTTT. Translated: CASRGGTGDQPQHF.

The chain couples TRBV27 to TRBJ2-2; 8 nucleotides agree with TRBD1. Germline CDR1 and CDR2: MNHEY and SMNVEV (reference sequence). Trimming at V came to 3 bases and at J to 1 base, leaving 4 bases not matched to a gene. This CDR3 has 16 amino acids. CDR3 protein: CASSFRTGRNTGELFF. For the CDR3, the DNA is TGTGCCAGCAGTTTTAGGACAGGGAGGAACACCGGGGAGCTGTTTTTT.

V is TRBV28 and J is TRBJ2-2; tentative D call: TRBD1 (6 bases). In germline, CDR1 is MDHEN, CDR2 SYDVKM. CDR3 length: 15 residues. Trimming left V 2 bases short and J 4 bases short, with 11 bases between. The CDR3 loop is CASSLPTDSTGELFF. The CDR3 DNA is TGTGCCAGCAGTTTACCAACGGACAGCACCGGGGAGCTGTTTTTT.

This rearrangement joins TRBV21-1 to TRBJ1-1; the table's TRBD1 call for D was not verified on the DNA. TRBV21-1 counts as a pseudogene. The CDR3 consists of 18 residues. DNA of the CDR3: TGTGCCAGCAGCCCCCGAACCCGGGACAGGAAGGGGAACACTGAAGCTTTCTTT. This sequence encodes CASSPRTRDRKGNTEAFF.

The V and J genes are TRBV30 and TRBJ2-7; 7 bases fit TRBD1. CDR1 and CDR2 (germline): GTSNPN, SVGIG (reference sequence). The CDR3 is 13 amino acids. With 5 bases clipped from V and 2 bases from J, the junction kept 6 bases outside the gene matches. CDR3 DNA: TGTGCCTGGGGCCGGGACAGCGCCTACGAGCAGTACTTC. This encodes CAWGRDSAYEQYF. The variable domain in full, completed from reference TRBV30 and TRBJ2-7, reads SQTIHQWPATLVQPVGSPLSLECTVEGTSNPNLYWYRQAAGRGLQLLFYSVGIGQISSEVPQNLSASRPQDRQFILSSKKLLLSDSGFYLCAWGRDSAYEQYFGPGTRLTVT.

The V call is TRBV6-5, the J call TRBJ1-1, with D possibly TRBD1 on 5 matching bases. CDR1 and CDR2 from the germline V gene are MNHEY and SVGAGI. Trimming left V 2 bases short and J 7 bases short, with 14 bases between. The CDR3 sequence is 14 residues long. CDR3 DNA: TGTGCCAGCAGTTACAGGGGTTCAAGGGTTGAAGCTTTCTTT. It translates to CASSYRGSRVEAFF.

The V call is TRBV7-9, the J call TRBJ1-4, with D unresolved. V gave up 0 bases and J gave up 0 bases, with 14 bases separating them. In germline, CDR1 is SEHNR, CDR2 FQNEAQ (reference sequence). The CDR3 is made up of 18 amino acids. CDR3 nucleotide sequence: TGTGCCAGCAGCTTAGCGAGGGATAGGCGTGCAACTAATGAAAAACTGTTTTTT. Encoded protein: CASSLARDRRATNEKLFF.

This chain joins TRBV6-5 and TRBJ1-2; 9 bases agree with TRBD1. J gave up 7 bases and V 0 bases, and 9 bases lay outside the gene matches. Germline V CDR1 and CDR2: MNHEY, SVGAGI. The CDR3 consists of 16 residues. Here the CDR3 reads CASSYSWGDRVRGYTF. CDR3 DNA sequence: TGTGCCAGCAGTTACTCATGGGGGGACAGGGTCCGTGGCTACACCTTC.

The chain uses TRBV7-2 and TRBJ2-1; 7 nucleotides match TRBD1. Trimming cost V 8 bases and J 4 bases; bases outside gene matches: 8. Germline CDR1 and CDR2: SGHTA and FQGNSA. This CDR3 has 14 amino acids. The chain's CDR3 is CASRRDRRYNEQFF. Written as DNA, the CDR3 is TGTGCCAGCCGCCGGGACAGAAGATACAATGAGCAGTTCTTC.

This CDR3 reads CASSPQGLTEAFF. For the CDR3, the DNA is TGTGCCAGCAGTCCCCAGGGGCTCACTGAAGCTTTCTTT. V usage is TRBV6-1 and J usage is TRBJ1-1; the D gene is possibly TRBD1 (6 bases). The CDR3 is made up of 13 amino acids. Trimming took 5 bases from V and 4 from J, leaving 11 bases between them. Germline-derived CDR1 and CDR2 are MNHNS and SASEGT.

This rearrangement joins TRBV6-5 to TRBJ1-1; D remains ambiguous. The germline gives CDR1 MNHEY, CDR2 SVGAGI. Trimming removed 0 bases at V and 7 bases at J, with 12 bases between. The CDR3 runs 14 residues. The CDR3 reads CASSYSFERVEAFF. CDR3 coding DNA: TGTGCCAGCAGTTACTCCTTCGAGCGAGTTGAAGCTTTCTTT.

The V call is TRBV27, the J call TRBJ2-1, with D possibly TRBD2 on 6 matching bases. CDR1 and CDR2 from the germline V gene are MNHEY and SMNVEV (reference sequence). Trimming cost V 6 bases and J 0 bases, with 15 bases left between them. The CDR3 is 16 amino acids. CDR3 coding DNA: TGTGCCAGCAGGAATACCGGGACTTCCTCCTACAATGAGCAGTTCTTC. Translating it yields CASRNTGTSSYNEQFF.

The rearrangement links TRBV27 to TRBJ2-7; no definite D call. There are 11 residues in the CDR3. V was pared by 3 bases and J by 5 bases, with 5 bases between. Germline values: CDR1 MNHEY, CDR2 SMNVEV (reference sequence). The CDR3 region is CASSFRDEQYF. DNA of the CDR3: TGTGCCAGCAGTTTTCGGGACGAGCAGTACTTC.

This clone was seen only once. The J gene is TRBJ1-1, the V gene TRBV5-1; possibly TRBD1 for D (6 bases). Trimming shortened V by 2 bases and J by 0 bases, and 11 bases separated the two germline ends. Germline assignment: CDR1 SGHRS and CDR2 YFSETQ. The CDR3 runs to 15 residues. Here the CDR3 reads CASSLLGQMNTEAFF. The CDR3 DNA is TGCGCCAGCAGCTTACTCGGACAGATGAACACTGAAGCTTTCTTT.

The J gene is TRBJ1-1, the V gene TRBV29-1, with 8 nucleotides matching TRBD1. The V gene's germline CDR1 is SQVTM and CDR2 ANQGSEA. This CDR3 spans 13 amino acids. The V gene end was trimmed by 3 bases and the J gene end by 5 bases; junction bases not matched to a gene: 5. The chain's CDR3 is CSVDHRGWTEAFF. In nucleotides, the CDR3 is TGCAGCGTTGACCACAGGGGGTGGACTGAAGCTTTCTTT.